The 8 T cell receptor beta chains below all came from one sample that was sequenced in a study of T cell changes during pregnancy in multiple sclerosis. Sequenced by immunoSEQ multiplex PCR; TCRdb stores in-frame clones only, minus some. The top ten clones hold 6.2% of a sample with about 29,000 clones, 75% to 95% of them seen once. The specimen comprised CD8+ T cells from peripheral blood mononuclear cells, sampled before pregnancy. The receptors here all came from a female donor with multiple sclerosis, enrolled in a pregnancy study.

V usage is TRBV6-6 and J usage is TRBJ1-1; D gene uncertain. CDR1 and CDR2 from the germline V gene are MNHNY and SVGAGI (reference sequence). The CDR3 is 13 amino acids. V lost 6 bases and J lost 0, with 8 bases in between. The DNA of the CDR3 is TGTGCCAGCAGGGGCCAGCTGAACACTGAAGCTTTCTTT. This codes for CASRGQLNTEAFF.

This clone was observed a handful of times. This chain links TRBV6-5 with TRBJ1-1; TRBD1 is a possible D gene (5 bases). Germline values: CDR1 MNHEY, CDR2 SVGAGI. The CDR3 runs 13 residues. V dropped 5 bases and J dropped 4 bases, with 11 bases sitting between them. The CDR3 spells CASSPGMATEAFF. DNA for the CDR3: TGTGCCAGCAGTCCAGGGATGGCCACTGAAGCTTTCTTT.

This clone ranks as medium-sized (0.01 to 0.1%). The same CDR3 can be traced to other DNA sequences in this sample. The chain is built from TRBV15 and TRBJ2-7, with 8 bases lining up with TRBD1. Germline CDR1 LNHNV, CDR2 YYDKDF (reference sequence). The J segment lost 4 bases and the V segment lost 0 bases, leaving 5 bases of the junction unmatched. The CDR3 contains 15 residues. The CDR3 sequence: CATSRESGGSYEQYF. The CDR3 nucleotides are TGTGCCACCAGCAGAGAATCAGGGGGCTCATACGAGCAGTACTTC. Using reference TRBV15 and TRBJ2-7 for the parts outside the CDR3, the full variable domain is DAMVIQNPRYQVTQFGKPVTLSCSQTLNHNVMYWYQQKSSQAPKLLFHYYDKDFNNEADTPDNFQSRRPNTSFCFLDIRSPGLGDTAMYLCATSRESGGSYEQYFGPGTRLTVT.

This clone has a single count. The gene calls are TRBV19 and TRBJ2-7; 11 positions agree with TRBD2. Looked up from germline, CDR1 is LNHDA and CDR2 is SQIVND (reference sequence). This CDR3 spans 14 amino acids. Germline trimming cut 4 bases from V and 7 bases from J; bases unmatched to any gene: 6. The DNA of the CDR3 is TGTGCCAGTAGTACCCGACTAGCGGGACAAGAGCAGTACTTC. This codes for CASSTRLAGQEQYF.

The CDR3 region is CASSAATGGEYEQYF. The CDR3 coding sequence is TGTGCCAGTAGTGCTGCCACGGGGGGGGAATACGAGCAGTACTTC. V and J are TRBV19 and TRBJ2-7; TRBD2 agrees at 8 bases. The germline V gene has CDR1 LNHDA and CDR2 SQIVND (reference sequence). This CDR3 comprises 15 residues. Trimming removed 5 bases from V and 4 bases from J; junction bases left unmatched: 10. The variable domain in full, completed from reference TRBV19 and TRBJ2-7, reads DGGITQSPKYLFRKEGQNVTLSCEQNLNHDAMYWYRQDPGQGLRLIYYSQIVNDFQKGDIAEGYSVSREKKESFPLTVTSAQKNPTAFYLCASSAATGGEYEQYFGPGTRLTVT.

The chain links TRBV2 to TRBJ2-1; D call uncertain. This CDR3 is 12 amino acids long. CDR1 and CDR2 from the germline V gene are SNHLY and FYNNEI. V dropped 2 bases and J dropped 8 bases, with 7 bases sitting between them. The CDR3 protein is CASSELADEQFF. For the CDR3, the DNA is TGTGCCAGCAGTGAATTAGCAGATGAGCAGTTCTTC.

The chain uses TRBV14 and TRBJ1-5; D remains unclear. Germline V lookup: CDR1 SGHDN, CDR2 FVKESK. Between the trimmed V and J ends, which lost 1 base and 7 bases, there was a span of 5 bases. CDR3 length equals 12 residues. CDR3 nucleotides: TGTGCCAGCAGCCAAGGGGCCCAGCCCCAGCATTTT. This encodes CASSQGAQPQHF.

V is TRBV5-1 and J is TRBJ2-5; 9 bases line up with TRBD1. This CDR3 spans 15 amino acids. Germline values: CDR1 SGHRS, CDR2 YFSETQ. Germline trimming cut 5 bases from V and 5 bases from J; bases unmatched to any gene: 10. DNA for the CDR3: TGCGCCAGCAGTCATTGGAGGGACAGGGATGAGACCCAGTACTTC. Its protein product is CASSHWRDRDETQYF.